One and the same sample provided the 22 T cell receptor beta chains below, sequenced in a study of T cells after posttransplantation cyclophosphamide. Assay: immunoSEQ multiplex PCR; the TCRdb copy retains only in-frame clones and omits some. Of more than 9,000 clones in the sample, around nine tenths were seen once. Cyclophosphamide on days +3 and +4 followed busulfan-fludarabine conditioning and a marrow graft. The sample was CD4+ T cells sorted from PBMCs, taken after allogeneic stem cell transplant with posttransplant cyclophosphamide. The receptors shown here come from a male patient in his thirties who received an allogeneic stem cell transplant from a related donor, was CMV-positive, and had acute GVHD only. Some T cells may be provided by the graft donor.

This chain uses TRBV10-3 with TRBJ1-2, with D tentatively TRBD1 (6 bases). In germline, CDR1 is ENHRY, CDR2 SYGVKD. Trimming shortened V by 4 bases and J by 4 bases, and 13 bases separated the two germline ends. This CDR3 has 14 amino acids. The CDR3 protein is CAISVIGQSYGYTF. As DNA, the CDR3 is TGTGCCATCAGTGTCATAGGACAGAGCTATGGCTACACCTTC.

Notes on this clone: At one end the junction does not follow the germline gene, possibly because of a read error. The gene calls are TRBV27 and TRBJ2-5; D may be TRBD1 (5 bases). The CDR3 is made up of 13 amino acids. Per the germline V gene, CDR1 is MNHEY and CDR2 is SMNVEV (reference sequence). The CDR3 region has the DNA TGTGCCAGCAGATTATGGGGCTCAGAGACCCAGTACTTC. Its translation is CASRLWGSETQYF.

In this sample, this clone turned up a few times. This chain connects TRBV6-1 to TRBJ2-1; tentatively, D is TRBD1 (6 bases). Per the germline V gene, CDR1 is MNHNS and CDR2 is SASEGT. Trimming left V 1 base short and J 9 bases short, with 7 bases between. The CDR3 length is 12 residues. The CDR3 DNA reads TGTGCCAGCAGTGAAGTCAGGGGTGAGCAGTTCTTC. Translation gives CASSEVRGEQFF.

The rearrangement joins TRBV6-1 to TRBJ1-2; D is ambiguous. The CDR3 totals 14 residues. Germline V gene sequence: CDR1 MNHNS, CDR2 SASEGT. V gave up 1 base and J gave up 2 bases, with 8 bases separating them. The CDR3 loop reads CASSEGPENYGYTF. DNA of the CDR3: TGTGCCAGCAGTGAAGGCCCCGAGAACTATGGCTACACCTTC.

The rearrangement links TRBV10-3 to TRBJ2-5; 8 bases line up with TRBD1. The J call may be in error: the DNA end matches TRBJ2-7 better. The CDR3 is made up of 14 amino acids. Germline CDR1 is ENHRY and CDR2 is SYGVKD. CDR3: CAISAGTGTHEQYF. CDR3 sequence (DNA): TGTGCCATCAGTGCCGGGACAGGTACCCACGAGCAGTACTTC.

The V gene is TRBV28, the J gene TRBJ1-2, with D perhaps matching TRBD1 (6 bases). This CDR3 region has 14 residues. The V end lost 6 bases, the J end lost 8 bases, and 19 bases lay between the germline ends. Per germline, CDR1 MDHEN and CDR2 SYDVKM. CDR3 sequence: CASRGGWRGRGYTF. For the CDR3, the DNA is TGTGCCAGCAGAGGGGGATGGCGAGGCAGGGGCTACACCTTC.

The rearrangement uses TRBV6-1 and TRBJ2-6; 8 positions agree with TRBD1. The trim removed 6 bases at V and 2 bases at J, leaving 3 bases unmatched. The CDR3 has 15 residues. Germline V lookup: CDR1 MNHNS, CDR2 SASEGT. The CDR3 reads CASRQQGAGANVLTF. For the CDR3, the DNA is TGTGCCAGCAGACAACAGGGGGCTGGGGCCAACGTCCTGACTTTC.

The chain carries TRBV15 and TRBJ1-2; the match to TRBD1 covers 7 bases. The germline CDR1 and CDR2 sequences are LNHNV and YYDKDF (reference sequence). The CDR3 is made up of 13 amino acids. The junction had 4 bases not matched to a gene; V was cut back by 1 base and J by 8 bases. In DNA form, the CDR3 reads TGTGCCACCAGCAGAGTCCCGGGACAGGGCTACACCTTC. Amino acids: CATSRVPGQGYTF.

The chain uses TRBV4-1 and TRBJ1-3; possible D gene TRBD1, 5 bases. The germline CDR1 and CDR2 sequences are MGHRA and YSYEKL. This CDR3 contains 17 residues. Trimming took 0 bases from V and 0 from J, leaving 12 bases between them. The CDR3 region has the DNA TGCGCCAGCAGCCAAGATCTACGGGGGAGCTCTGGAAACACCATATATTTT. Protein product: CASSQDLRGSSGNTIYF.

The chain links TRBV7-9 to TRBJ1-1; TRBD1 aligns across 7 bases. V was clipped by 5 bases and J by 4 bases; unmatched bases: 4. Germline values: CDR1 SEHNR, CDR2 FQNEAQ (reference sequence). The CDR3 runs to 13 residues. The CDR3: CASSEQGSTEAFF. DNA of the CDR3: TGTGCCAGCAGCGAACAGGGGAGCACTGAAGCTTTCTTT. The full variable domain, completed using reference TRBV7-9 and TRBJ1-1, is DTGVSQNPRHKITKRGQNVTFRCDPISEHNRLYWYRQTLGQGPEFLTYFQNEAQLEKSRLLSDRFSAERPKGSFSTLEIQRTEQGDSAMYLCASSEQGSTEAFFGQGTRLTVV.

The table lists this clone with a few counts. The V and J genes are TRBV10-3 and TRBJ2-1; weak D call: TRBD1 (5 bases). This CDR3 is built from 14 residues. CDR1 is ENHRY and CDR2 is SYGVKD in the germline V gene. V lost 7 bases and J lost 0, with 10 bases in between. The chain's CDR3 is CAITRGFSYNEQFF. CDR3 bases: TGTGCCATCACTAGGGGCTTCTCCTACAATGAGCAGTTCTTC.

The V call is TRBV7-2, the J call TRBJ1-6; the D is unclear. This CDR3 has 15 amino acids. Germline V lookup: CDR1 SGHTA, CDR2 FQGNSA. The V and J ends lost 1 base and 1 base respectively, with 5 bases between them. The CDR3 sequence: CASSLEQSYNSPLHF. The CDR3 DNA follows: TGTGCCAGCAGCTTAGAACAGTCCTATAATTCACCCCTCCACTTT.

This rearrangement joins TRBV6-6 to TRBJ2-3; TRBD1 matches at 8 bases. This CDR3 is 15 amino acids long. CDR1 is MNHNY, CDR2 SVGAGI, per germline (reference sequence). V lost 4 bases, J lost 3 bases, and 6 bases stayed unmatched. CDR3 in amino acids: CASSSPDRGTDTQYF. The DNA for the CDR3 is TGTGCCAGCAGTTCACCAGACAGGGGAACAGATACGCAGTATTTT.

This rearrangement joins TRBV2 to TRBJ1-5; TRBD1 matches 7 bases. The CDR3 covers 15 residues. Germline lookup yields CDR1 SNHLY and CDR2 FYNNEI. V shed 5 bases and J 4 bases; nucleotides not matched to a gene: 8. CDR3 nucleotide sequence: TGTGCCAGCAGTATTAACAGGGGAGAGAATCAGCCCCAGCATTTT. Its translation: CASSINRGENQPQHF.

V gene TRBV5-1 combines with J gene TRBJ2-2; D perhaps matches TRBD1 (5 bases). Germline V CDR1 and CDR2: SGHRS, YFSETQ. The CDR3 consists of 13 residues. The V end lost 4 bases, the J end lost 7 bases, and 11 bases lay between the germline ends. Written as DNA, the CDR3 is TGCGCCAGCAGCCCCAGGGTAAACGGGGAGCTGTTTTTT. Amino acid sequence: CASSPRVNGELFF.

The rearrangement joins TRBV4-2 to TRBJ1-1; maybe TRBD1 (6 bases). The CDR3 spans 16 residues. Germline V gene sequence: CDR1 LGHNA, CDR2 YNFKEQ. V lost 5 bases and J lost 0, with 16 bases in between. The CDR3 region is CASSSGQGGVNTEAFF. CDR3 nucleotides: TGTGCCAGCAGCTCGGGACAAGGCGGCGTGAACACTGAAGCTTTCTTT.

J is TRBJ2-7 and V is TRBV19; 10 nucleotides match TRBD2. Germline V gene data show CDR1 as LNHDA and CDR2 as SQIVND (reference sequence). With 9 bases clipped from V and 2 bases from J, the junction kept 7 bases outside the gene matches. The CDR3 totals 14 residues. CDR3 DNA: TGTGCCAGCCGGAAGCGGGGGGGTACCTACGAGCAGTACTTC. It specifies CASRKRGGTYEQYF.

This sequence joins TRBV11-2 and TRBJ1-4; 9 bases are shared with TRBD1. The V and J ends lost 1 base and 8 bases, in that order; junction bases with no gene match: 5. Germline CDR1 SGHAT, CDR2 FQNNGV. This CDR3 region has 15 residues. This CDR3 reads CASSLVGTGREKLFF. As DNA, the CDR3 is TGTGCCAGCAGCTTAGTCGGGACAGGGCGGGAAAAACTGTTTTTT.

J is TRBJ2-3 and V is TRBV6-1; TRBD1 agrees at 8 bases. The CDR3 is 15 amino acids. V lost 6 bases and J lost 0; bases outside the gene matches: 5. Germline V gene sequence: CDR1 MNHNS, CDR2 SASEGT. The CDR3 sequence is CASRKGQGSTDTQYF. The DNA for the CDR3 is TGTGCCAGCAGGAAAGGACAGGGTAGCACAGATACGCAGTATTTT.

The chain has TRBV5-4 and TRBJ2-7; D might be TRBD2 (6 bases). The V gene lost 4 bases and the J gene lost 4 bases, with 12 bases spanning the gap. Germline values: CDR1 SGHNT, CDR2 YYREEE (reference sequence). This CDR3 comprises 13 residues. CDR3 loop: CASSRAGGYEQYF. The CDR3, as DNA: TGTGCCAGCAGCCGGGCTGGAGGGTACGAGCAGTACTTC.

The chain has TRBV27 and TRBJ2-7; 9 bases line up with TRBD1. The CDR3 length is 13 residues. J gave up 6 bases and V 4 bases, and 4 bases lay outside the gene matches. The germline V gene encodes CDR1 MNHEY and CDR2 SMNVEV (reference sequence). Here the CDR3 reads CASSWTGASEQYF. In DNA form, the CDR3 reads TGTGCCAGCAGTTGGACAGGGGCTTCCGAGCAGTACTTC.

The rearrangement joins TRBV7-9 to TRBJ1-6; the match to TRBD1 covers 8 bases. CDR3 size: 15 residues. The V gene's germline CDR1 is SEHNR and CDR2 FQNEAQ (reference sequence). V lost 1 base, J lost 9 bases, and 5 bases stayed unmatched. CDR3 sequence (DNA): TGTGCCAGCAGCTTAGGGTCAGGGGGCGTTTCACCCCTCCACTTT. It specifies CASSLGSGGVSPLHF. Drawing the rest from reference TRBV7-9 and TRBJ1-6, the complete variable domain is DTGVSQNPRHKITKRGQNVTFRCDPISEHNRLYWYRQTLGQGPEFLTYFQNEAQLEKSRLLSDRFSAERPKGSFSTLEIQRTEQGDSAMYLCASSLGSGGVSPLHFGNGTRLTVT.